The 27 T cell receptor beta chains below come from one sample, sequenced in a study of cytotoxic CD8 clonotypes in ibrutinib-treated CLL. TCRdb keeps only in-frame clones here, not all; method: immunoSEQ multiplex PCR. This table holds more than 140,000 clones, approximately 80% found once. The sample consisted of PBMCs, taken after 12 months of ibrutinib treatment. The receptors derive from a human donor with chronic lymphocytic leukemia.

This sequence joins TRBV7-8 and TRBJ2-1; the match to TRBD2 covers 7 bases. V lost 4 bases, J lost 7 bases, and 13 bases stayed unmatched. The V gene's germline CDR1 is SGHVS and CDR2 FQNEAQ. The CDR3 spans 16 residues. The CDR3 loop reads CASSSRRASGPNEQFF. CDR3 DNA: TGTGCCAGCAGCTCGAGACGGGCTAGCGGACCTAATGAGCAGTTCTTC.

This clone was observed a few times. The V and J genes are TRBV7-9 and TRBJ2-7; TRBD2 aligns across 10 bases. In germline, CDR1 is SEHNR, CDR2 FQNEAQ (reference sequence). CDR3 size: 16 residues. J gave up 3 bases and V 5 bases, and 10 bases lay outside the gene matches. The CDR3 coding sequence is TGTGCCAGCAGCGGCGGGGCTAGCGGGGGCGTCTACGAGCAGTACTTC. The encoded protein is CASSGGASGGVYEQYF.

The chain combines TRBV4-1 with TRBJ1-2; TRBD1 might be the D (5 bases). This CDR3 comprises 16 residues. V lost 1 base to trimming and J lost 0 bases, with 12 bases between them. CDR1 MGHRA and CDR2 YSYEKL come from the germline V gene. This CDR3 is CASSQAETVANYGYTF. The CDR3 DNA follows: TGCGCCAGCAGCCAAGCTGAGACAGTAGCTAACTATGGCTACACCTTC.

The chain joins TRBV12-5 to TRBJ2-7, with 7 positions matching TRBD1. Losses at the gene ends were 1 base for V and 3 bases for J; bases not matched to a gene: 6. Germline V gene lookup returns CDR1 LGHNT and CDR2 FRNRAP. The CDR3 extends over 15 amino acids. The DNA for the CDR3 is TGTGCTAGTGGTTTGGGTCCGGGGACAGACTACGAGCAGTACTTC. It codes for CASGLGPGTDYEQYF.

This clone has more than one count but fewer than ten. The CDR3 region is CASSSQASRYGYTF. In DNA, the CDR3 is TGTGCCAGCAGTTCGCAGGCCTCCCGCTATGGCTACACCTTC. This chain links TRBV28 with TRBJ1-2; D not resolved. Germline V gene lookup returns CDR1 MDHEN and CDR2 SYDVKM. The V end lost 4 bases, the J end lost 4 bases, and 13 bases lay between the germline ends. CDR3 length: 14 amino acids.

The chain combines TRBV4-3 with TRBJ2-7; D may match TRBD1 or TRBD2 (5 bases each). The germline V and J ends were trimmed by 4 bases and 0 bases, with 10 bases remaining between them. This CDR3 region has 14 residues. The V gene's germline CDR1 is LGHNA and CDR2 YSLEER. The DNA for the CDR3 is TGCGCCAGCAGCCGGGACCTACACTCCTACGAGCAGTACTTC. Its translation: CASSRDLHSYEQYF.

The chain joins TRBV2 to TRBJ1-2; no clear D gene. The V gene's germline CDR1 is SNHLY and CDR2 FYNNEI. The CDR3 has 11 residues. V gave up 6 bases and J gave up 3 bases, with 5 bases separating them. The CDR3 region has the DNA TGTGCCAGCAGAAGGGACTATGGCTACACCTTC. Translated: CASRRDYGYTF. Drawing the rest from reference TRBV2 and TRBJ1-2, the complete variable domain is EPEVTQTPSHQVTQMGQEVILRCVPISNHLYFYWYRQILGQKVEFLVSFYNNEISEKSEIFDDQFSVERPDGSNFTLKIRSTKLEDSAMYFCASRRDYGYTFGSGTRLTVV.

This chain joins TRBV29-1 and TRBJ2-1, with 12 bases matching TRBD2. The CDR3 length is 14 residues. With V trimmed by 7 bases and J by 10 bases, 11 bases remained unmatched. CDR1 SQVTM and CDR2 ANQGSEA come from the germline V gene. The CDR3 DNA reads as TGCAGCGGGAAAGGACTAGCGGGACAGGGGGAGCAGTTCTTC. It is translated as CSGKGLAGQGEQFF.

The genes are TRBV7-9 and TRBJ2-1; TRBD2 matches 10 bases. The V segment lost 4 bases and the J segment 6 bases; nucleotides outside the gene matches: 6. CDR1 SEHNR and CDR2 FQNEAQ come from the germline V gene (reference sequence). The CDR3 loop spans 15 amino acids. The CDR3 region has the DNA TGTGCCAGCAGCTCTAGCGGGAGTAAGGGCAATGAGCAGTTCTTC. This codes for CASSSSGSKGNEQFF.

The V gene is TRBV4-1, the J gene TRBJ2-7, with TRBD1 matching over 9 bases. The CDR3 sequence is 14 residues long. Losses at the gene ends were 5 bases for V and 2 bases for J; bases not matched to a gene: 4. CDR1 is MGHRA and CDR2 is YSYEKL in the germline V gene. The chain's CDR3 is CASSYRDRAYEQYF. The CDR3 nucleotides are TGCGCCAGCAGCTACCGGGACAGGGCCTACGAGCAGTACTTC.

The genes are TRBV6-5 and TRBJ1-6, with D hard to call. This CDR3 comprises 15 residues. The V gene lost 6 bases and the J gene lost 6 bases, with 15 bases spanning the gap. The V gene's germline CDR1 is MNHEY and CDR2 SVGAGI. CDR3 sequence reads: CASSPQMGVNSPLHF. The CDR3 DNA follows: TGTGCCAGCAGCCCTCAAATGGGTGTTAATTCACCCCTCCACTTT.

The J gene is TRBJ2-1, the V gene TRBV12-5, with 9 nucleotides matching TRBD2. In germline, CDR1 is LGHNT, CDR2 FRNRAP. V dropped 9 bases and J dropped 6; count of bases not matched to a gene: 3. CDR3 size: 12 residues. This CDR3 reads CASVAGVNEQFF. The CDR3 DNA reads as TGTGCTAGCGTAGCGGGAGTCAATGAGCAGTTCTTC. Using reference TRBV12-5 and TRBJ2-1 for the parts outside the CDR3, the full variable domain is DARVTQTPRHKVTEMGQEVTMRCQPILGHNTVFWYRQTMMQGLELLAYFRNRAPLDDSGMPKDRFSAEMPDATLATLKIQPSEPRDSAVYFCASVAGVNEQFFGPGTRLTVL.

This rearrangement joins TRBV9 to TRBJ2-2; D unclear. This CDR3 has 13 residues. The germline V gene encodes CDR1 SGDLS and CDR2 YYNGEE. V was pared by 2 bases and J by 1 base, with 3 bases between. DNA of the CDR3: TGTGCCAGCAGCGTCCGGAACACCGGGGAGCTGTTTTTT. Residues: CASSVRNTGELFF.

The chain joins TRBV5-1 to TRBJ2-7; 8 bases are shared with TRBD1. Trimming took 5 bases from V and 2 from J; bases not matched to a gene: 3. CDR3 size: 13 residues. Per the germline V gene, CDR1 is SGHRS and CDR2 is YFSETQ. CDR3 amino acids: CASSQQGAYEQYF. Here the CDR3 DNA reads TGCGCCAGCAGTCAACAGGGGGCCTACGAGCAGTACTTC. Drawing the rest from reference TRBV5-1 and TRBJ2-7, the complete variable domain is KAGVTQTPRYLIKTRGQQVTLSCSPISGHRSVSWYQQTPGQGLQFLFEYFSETQRNKGNFPGRFSGRQFSNSRSEMNVSTLELGDSALYLCASSQQGAYEQYFGPGTRLTVT.

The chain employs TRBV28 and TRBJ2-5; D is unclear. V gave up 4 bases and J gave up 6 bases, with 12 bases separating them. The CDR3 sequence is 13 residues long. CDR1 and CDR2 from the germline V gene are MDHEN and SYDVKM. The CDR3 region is CASSWVGMKTQYF. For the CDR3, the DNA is TGTGCCAGCAGTTGGGTGGGGATGAAGACCCAGTACTTC.

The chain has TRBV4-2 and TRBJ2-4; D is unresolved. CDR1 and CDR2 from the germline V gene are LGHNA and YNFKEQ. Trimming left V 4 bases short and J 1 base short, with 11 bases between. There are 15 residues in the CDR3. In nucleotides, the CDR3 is TGTGCCAGCAGCCTCCTACTTGGGGCCAAAAACATTCAGTACTTC. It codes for CASSLLLGAKNIQYF.

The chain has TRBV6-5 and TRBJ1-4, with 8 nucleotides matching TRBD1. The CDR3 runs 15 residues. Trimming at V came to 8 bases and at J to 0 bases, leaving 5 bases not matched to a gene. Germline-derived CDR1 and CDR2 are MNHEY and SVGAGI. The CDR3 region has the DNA TGTGCCAGCCGAGCGACAGGGGCAACTAATGAAAAACTGTTTTTT. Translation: CASRATGATNEKLFF.

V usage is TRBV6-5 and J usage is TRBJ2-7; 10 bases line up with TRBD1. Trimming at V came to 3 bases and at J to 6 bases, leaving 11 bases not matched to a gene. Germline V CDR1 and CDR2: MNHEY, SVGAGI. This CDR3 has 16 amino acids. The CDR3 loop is CASSYYSPGQGTEQYF. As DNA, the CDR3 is TGTGCCAGCAGTTATTATTCCCCGGGACAGGGGACCGAGCAGTACTTC.

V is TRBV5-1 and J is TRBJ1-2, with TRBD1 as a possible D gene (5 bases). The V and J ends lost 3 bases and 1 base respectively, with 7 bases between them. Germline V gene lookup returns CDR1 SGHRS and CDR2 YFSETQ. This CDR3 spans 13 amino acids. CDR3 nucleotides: TGCGCCAGCAGCTCGCAGGGTAACTATGGCTACACCTTC. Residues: CASSSQGNYGYTF.

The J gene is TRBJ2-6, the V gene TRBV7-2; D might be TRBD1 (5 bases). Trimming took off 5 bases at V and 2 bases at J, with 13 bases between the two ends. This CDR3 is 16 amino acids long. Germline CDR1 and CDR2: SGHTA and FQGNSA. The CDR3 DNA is TGTGCCAGCAGCACCAGGGAACTGACTGGGGCCAACGTCCTGACTTTC. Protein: CASSTRELTGANVLTF. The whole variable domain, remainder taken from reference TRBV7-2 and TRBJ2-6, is GAGVSQSPSNKVTEKGKDVELRCDPISGHTALYWYRQSLGQGLEFLIYFQGNSAPDKSGLPSDRFSAERTGGSVSTLTIQRTQQEDSAVYLCASSTRELTGANVLTFGAGSRLTVL.

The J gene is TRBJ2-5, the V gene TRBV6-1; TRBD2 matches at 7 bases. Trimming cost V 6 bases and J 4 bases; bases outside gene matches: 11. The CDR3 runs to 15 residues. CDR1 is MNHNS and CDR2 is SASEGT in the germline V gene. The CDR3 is CASSQWMGGGETQYF. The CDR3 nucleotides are TGTGCCAGCAGCCAATGGATGGGCGGGGGAGAGACCCAGTACTTC.

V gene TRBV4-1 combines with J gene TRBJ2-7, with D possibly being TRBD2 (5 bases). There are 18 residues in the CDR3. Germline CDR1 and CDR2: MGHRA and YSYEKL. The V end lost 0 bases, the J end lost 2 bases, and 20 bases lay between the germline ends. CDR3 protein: CASSQDLDRGPPPYEQYF. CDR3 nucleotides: TGCGCCAGCAGCCAAGATCTCGACCGGGGTCCCCCTCCCTACGAGCAGTACTTC.

CDR3 DNA sequence: TGTGCCAGCAGCTGGGCTAGCGGGGGGGCCGGCGATACGCAGTATTTT. Encoded protein: CASSWASGGAGDTQYF. The chain employs TRBV5-6 and TRBJ2-3, with 12 bases that match TRBD2. This CDR3 spans 16 amino acids. The junction had 8 bases not matched to a gene; V was cut back by 3 bases and J by 6 bases. Germline V gives CDR1 SGHDT, CDR2 YYEEEE.

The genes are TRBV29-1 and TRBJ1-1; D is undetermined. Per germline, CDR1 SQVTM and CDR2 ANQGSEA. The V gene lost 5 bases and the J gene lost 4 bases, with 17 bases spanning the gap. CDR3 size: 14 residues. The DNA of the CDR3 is TGCAGCGTTTGGGGAACCCTTGCGGTCACTGAAGCTTTCTTT. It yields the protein CSVWGTLAVTEAFF.

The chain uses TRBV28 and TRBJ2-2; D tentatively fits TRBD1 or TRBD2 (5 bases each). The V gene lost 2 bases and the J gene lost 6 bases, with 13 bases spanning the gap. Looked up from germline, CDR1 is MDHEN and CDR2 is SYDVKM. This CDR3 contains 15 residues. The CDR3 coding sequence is TGTGCCAGCAGTTTACCCGGGACCCAGGCCGGGGAGCTGTTTTTT. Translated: CASSLPGTQAGELFF.

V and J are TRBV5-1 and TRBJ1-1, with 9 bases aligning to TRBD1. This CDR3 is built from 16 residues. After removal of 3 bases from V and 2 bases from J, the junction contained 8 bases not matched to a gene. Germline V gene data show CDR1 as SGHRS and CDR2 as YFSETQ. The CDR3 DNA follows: TGCGCCAGCAGCTCCTACAGGGGGCCCGTAAACACTGAAGCTTTCTTT. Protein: CASSSYRGPVNTEAFF.

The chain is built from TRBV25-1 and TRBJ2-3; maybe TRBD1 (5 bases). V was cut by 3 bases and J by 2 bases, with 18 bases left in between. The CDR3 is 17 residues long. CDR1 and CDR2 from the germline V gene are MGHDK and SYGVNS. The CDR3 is CASSDPGSATFTDTQYF. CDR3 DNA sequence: TGTGCCAGCAGTGACCCAGGGTCGGCAACCTTCACAGATACGCAGTATTTT.